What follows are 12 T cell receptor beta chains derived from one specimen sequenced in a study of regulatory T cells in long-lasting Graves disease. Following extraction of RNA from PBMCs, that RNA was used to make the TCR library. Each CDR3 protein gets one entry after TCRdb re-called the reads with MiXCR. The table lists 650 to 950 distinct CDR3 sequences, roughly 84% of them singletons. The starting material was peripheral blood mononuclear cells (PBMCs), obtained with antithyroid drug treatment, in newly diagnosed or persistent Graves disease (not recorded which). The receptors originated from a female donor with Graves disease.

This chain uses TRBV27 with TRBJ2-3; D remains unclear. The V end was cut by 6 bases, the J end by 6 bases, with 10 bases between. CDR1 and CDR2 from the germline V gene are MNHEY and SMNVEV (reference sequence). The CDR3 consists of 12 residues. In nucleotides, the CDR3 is TGTGCCAGCAGAACCTTGACGGATACGCAGTATTTT. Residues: CASRTLTDTQYF.

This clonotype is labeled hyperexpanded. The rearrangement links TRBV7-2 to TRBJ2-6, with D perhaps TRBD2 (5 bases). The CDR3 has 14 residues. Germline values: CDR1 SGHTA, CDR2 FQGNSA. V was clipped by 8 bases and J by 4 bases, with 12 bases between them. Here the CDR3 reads CASPSPTGANVLTF. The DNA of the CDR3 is TGTGCCAGCCCTAGCCCTACGGGGGCCAACGTCCTGACTTTC.

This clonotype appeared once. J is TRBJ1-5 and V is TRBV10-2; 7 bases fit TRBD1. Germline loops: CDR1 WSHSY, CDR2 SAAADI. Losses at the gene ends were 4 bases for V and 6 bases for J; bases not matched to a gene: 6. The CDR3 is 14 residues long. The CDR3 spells CASSVGGLSQPQHF. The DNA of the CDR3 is TGCGCCAGCAGTGTAGGGGGCTTGAGTCAGCCCCAGCATTTT.

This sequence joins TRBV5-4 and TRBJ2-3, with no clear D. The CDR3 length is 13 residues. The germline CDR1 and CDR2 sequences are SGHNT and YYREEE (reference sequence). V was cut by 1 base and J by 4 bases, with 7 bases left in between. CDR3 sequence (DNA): TGTGCCAGCAGCTTGTGGGAAGCAGATACGCAGTATTTT. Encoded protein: CASSLWEADTQYF.

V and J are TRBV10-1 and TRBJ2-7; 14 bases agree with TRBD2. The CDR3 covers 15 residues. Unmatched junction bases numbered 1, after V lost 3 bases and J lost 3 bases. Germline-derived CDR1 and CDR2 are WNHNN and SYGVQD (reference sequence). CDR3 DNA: TGCGCCAGCAGTGATGGGACTAGCGGGAGCTACGAGCAGTACTTC. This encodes CASSDGTSGSYEQYF.

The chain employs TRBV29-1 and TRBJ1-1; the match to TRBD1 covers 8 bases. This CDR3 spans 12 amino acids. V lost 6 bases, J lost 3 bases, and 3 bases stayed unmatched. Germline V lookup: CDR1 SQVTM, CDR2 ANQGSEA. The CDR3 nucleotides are TGCAGCGTGGGACAGGATTACACTGAAGCTTTCTTT. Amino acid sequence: CSVGQDYTEAFF. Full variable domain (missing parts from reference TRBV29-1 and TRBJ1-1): SAVISQKPSRDICQRGTSLTIQCQVDSQVTMMFWYRQQPGQSLTLIATANQGSEATYESGFVIDKFPISRPNLTFSTLTVSNMSPEDSSIYLCSVGQDYTEAFFGQGTRLTVV.

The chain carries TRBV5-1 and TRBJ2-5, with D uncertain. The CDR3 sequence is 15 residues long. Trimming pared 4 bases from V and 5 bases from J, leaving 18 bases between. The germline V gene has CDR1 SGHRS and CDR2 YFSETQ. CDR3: CASSGGSTPRETQYF. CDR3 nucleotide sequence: TGCGCCAGCAGCGGCGGCTCCACTCCCCGGGAGACCCAGTACTTC.

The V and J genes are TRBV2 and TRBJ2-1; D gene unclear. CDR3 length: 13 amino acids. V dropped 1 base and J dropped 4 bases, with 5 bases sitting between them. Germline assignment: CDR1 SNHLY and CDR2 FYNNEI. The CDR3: CASSEGIYNEQFF. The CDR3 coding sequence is TGTGCCAGCAGTGAAGGGATTTACAATGAGCAGTTCTTC.

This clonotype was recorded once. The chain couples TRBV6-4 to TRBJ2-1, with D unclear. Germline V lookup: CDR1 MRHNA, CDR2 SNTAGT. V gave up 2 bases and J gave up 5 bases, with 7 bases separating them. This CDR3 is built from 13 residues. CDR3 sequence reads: CASSDKAHNEQFF. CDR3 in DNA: TGTGCCAGCAGTGACAAGGCCCACAATGAGCAGTTCTTC.

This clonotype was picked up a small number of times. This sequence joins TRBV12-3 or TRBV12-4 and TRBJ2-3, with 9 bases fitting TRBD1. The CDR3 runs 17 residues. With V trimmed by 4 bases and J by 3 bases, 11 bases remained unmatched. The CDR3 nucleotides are TGTGCCAGCAGTTCCGGGACAGGGAACAGTAGGACAGATACGCAGTATTTT. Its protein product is CASSSGTGNSRTDTQYF.

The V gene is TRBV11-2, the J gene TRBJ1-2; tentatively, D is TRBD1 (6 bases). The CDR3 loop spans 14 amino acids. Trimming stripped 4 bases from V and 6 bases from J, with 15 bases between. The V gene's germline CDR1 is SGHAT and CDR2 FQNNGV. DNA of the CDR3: TGTGCCAGCAGCTCTAACAGGGAGAAGGATGGCTACACCTTC. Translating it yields CASSSNREKDGYTF.

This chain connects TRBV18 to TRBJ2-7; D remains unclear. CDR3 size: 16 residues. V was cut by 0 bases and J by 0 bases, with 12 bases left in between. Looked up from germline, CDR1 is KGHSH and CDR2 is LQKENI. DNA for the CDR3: TGTGCCAGCTCACCACCCGCAGTTCCCGGCTCCTACGAGCAGTACTTC. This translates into CASSPPAVPGSYEQYF.